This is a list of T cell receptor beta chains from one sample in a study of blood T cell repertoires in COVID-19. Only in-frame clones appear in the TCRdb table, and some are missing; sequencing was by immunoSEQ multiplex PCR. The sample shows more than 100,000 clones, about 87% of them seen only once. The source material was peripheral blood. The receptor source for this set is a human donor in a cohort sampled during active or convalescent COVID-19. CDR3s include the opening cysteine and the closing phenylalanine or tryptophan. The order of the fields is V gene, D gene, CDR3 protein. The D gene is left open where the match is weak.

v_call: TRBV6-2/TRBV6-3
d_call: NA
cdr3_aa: CASSYDRVAYNSPLHF

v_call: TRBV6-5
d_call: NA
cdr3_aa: CASKNQASTIYF

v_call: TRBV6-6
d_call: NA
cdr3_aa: CASSYEDTQYF

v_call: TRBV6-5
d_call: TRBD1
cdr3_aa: CASINRGAGNTIYF

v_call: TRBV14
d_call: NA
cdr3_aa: CASSQVGGVPYGYTF

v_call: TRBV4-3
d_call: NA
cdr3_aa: CASRDRMNTEAFF

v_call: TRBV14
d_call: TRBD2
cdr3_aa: CASSSLADSTDTQYF

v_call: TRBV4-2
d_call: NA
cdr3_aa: CASSQMGPDTQYF

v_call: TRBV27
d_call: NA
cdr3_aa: CASSYRAGANVLTF

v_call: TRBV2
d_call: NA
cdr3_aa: CASSGTGSVNTEAFF

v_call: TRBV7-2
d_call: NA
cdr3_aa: CASSLRTGYNEQFF

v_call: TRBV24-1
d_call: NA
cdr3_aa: CATEDRDTQETQYF

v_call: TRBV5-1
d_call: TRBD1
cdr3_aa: CASRTQGDANYGYTF

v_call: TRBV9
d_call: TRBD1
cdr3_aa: CASSVEEGGRWGYTF

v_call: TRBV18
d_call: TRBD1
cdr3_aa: CASSPGTGSNQPQHF

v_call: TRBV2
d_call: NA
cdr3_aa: CASSVLNEKLFF

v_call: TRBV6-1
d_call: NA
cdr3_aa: CASSEEAGRANYGYTF

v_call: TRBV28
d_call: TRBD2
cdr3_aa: CASSDSGGAVGELFF

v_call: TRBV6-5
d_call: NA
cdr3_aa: CASNLDWGRTQYF

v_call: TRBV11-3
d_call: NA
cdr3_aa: CASSLEGEQFF

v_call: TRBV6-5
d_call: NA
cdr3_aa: CASSYGLPPNTEAFF

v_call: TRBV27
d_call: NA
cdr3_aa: CASSLRPGFYQETQYF

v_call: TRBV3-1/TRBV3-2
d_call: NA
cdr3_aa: CASSQGAGHGNQPQHF

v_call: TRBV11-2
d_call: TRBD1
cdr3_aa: CASSSRDRGSPLHF

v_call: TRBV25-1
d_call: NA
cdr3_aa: CASSELGQFYGYTF

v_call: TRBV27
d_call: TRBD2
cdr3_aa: CASSPRGGLSTDTQYF

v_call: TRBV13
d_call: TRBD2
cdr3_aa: CASSLGGPTSYDWYF

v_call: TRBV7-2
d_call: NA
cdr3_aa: CASSLEGLLTMAPTF

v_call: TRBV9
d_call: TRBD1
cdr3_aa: CASSSKDRGNTEAFF

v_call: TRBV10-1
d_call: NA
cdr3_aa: CASSESGRGATNEKLFF

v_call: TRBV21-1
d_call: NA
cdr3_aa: CASRQGADNQPQHF

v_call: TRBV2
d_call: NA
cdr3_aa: CASTLAGTQGYTF

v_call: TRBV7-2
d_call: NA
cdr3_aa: CASTPGRQNTEAFF

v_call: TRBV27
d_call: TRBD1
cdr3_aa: CASRTGTGGNQPQHF

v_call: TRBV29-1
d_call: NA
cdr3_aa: CSVDGTYPADGYTF

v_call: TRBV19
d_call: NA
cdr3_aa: CASSIIRKGDYGYTF

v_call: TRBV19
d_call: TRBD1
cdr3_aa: CASSRGQGSSNYGYTF

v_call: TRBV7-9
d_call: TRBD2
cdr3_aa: CASRSSGGAWEQFF

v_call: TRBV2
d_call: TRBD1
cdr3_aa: CASNRGGNSPLHF

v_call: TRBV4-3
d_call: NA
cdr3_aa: CASSYNRASYGYTF

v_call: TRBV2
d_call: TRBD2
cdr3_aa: CASSEALTSGGVGQFF

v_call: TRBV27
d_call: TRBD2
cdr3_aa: CASSSPRTRALLRTDTQYF

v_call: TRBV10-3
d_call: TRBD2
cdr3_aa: CAISRGGEQYF

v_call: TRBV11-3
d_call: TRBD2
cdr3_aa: CASSLGGGAGISYNEQFF

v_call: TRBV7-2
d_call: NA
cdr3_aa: CASSLLGGPYNEQFF

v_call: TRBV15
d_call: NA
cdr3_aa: CATSRPRTASGNTIYF